The subject of this entry is one T cell receptor beta chain. What this receptor recognizes is not known. Base qualities are not at hand, and no much larger clone is one base apart. This record comes from a study of memory CD4+ T cells and cytomegalovirus serostatus (dated by TCRdb to about 2019). Study-wide context: The 35 or so healthy Belgian adults in the cohort included 9 who were CMV seropositive and approximately 25 who were CMV seronegative. To replicate a published TCR-based CMV serostatus classifier, the researchers sequenced the CD4+ memory TCRbeta repertoires of a Belgian cohort whose cytomegalovirus serostatus was known. What the work shows at the level of the full study, not this receptor alone: Of 164 previously reported CMV-associated TCRbeta sequences, some 67 appeared in the CD4+ memory repertoires, each in one to five individuals. On the Belgian cohort, the classifier based on the original framework reached a median bootstrapped AUC of approximately 0.95, with a 95% CI of 0.76-1.00. Only CD4+CD45RO+ memory cells were sequenced, in contrast to the original study, which included naive and memory CD4+ and CD8+ populations. The results were interpreted as suggesting that the CMV-associated TCR signature is largely present in the CD4+ memory repertoire. CMV serostatus prediction reached a median bootstrapped AUC of 0.95 with the original framework and just under 0.93 with a US-trained random forest.

Single viable CD3+CD4+CD8-CD45RO+ cells were sorted as memory CD4+ T cells on a FACSAria II. CMV serostatus was determined with a Roche Elecsys assay detecting serum IgG against CMV pp150, pp28, p38 and p52. After thawing, total CD4+ T cells were enriched by positive selection with CD4 magnetic microbeads. The samples came from a different study that was designed specifically to examine the CD4+ T cell memory repertoire. Following standard operating procedures, peripheral blood mononuclear cells were isolated and cryopreserved, while serum was kept at -80 degrees C. The staining relied on CD3-PerCP (BW264/56), CD4-APC (RPA-T4), CD45RO-PE (UCHT1) and CD8-Pacific Orange (3B5) antibodies, and Sytox blue was used to exclude non-viable cells. Clipping removes 4 bases from V and 5 bases from J, with 11 as the unmatched junction base count. Spanning cysteine to phenylalanine, the CDR3 consists of 16 amino acids. This entry keeps only the CDR3 DNA: 48 bases, framed from base 1. In the germline V gene, CDR1 corresponds to ENHRY and CDR2 to SYGVKD.

Genomic DNA was extracted from sorted cells with the Quick-DNA Microprep Kit. Amplification of TCRbeta DNA was done with the immunoSEQ hsTCRbeta kit, following the protocol from the manufacturer. TCRbeta libraries were sequenced on an Illumina MiSeq instrument. In the paper's pipeline: Once out-of-frame sequences had been removed, 2,200,000 or so distinct TCRbeta sequences were left, which works out to an average of around 70,000 per individual. Each individual was scored using the number of 160 or so previously reported CMV-associated TCRbeta sequences that the individual carried and the total number of productive distinct TCRbeta sequences. A beta-binomial model was reimplemented in Python, and scikit-learn random forests with default parameters were trained on US cohort data. Classifier performance on the Belgian cohort was summarized as median AUC with percentile confidence intervals calculated over 10,000 bootstrap iterations. What TCRdb holds here is the immuneACCESS table cut down to in-frame rearrangements. Part of the clones is not present; checked against another copy, under half of the missing clones reflect an unresolved V gene, and the others are unexplained. That table supplies the V and J calls and clone size; D and trimming were determined from the DNA. The sample table records tens of thousands of clones; around 85% of these occur just once. The ten largest make up 0.82% of the sample.

This TCR was sampled from an adult in good health and CMV-seronegative. The material sequenced was memory CD4+ T cells from blood. The chain couples TRBV10-3 to TRBJ1-1; 9 middle bases align to TRBD1. The DNA sequence is given as TGTGCCATCAGTGCTTTGGGGGACAGGGTTTCGACTGAAGCTTTCTTT. The encoded protein is CAISALGDRVSTEAFF.